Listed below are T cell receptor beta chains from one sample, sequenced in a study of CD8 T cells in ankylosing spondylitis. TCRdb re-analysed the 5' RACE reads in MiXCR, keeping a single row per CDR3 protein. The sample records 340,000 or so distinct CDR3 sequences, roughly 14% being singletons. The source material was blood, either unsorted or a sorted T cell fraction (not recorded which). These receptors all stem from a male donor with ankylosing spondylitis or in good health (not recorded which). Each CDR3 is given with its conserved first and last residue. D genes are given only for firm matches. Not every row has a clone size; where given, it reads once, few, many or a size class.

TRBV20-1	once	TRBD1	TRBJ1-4	CSASRTGGKDEKLFF	TGCAGTGCTAGCCGGACAGGGGGCAAGGATGAAAAACTGTTTTTT
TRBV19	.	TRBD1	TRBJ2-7	CASSLPTGTGVHEQYF	TGTGCCAGTAGCCTCCCTACCGGGACAGGGGTTCACGAGCAGTACTTC
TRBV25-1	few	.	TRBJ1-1	CASKGGVNTEAFF	TGTGCCAGCAAAGGCGGGGTGAACACTGAAGCTTTCTTT
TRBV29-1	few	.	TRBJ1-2	CSVEEDGYTF	TGCAGCGTTGAGGAGGATGGCTACACCTTC
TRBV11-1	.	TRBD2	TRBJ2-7	CASSPPTSGSTYEQYF	TGTGCCAGCAGCCCCCCGACTAGCGGGAGTACCTACGAGCAGTACTTC
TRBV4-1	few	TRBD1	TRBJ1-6	CASKTPAGQNSPLHF	TGCGCCAGCAAGACCCCGGCGGGACAGAATTCACCCCTCCACTTT
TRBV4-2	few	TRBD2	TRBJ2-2	CASSQDRGGGKRTGELFF	TGTGCCAGCAGCCAAGATCGGGGGGGCGGAAAGAGAACCGGGGAGCTGTTTTTT
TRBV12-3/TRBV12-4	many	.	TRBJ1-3	CASSLRGNTIYF	TGTGCCAGCAGTCTCAGGGGAAACACCATATATTTT
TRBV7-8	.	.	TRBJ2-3	CASSLRMAAPASTDTQYF	TGTGCCAGCAGCTTAAGAATGGCCGCCCCTGCTAGCACAGATACGCAGTATTTT
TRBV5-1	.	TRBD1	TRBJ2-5	CASSTGTGEETQYF	TGCGCCAGCAGCACAGGGACAGGGGAAGAGACCCAGTACTTC
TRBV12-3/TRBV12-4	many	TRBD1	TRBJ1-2	CASSPRDRAETGYTF	TGTGCCAGCAGCCCCCGAGACAGGGCCGAGACAGGCTACACCTTC
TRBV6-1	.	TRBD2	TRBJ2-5	CASSDWTSPETQYF	TGTGCCAGCAGTGATTGGACTAGCCCAGAGACCCAGTACTTC
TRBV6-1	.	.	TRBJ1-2	CASSEARRGPYGYTF	TGTGCCAGCAGTGAAGCCCGACGTGGGCCGTATGGCTACACCTTC
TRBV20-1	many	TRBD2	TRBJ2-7	CSARLAGYYEQYF	TGCAGTGCTAGATTAGCGGGGTACTACGAGCAGTACTTC
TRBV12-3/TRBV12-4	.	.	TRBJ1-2	CASSLAGPTTNGYTF	TGTGCCAGCAGTTTAGCCGGGCCGACCACCAATGGCTACACCTTC
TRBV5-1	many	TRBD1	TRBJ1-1	CASSLGQGKGPEAFF	TGCGCCAGCAGCTTGGGACAGGGAAAAGGTCCTGAAGCTTTCTTT
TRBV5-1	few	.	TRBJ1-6	CASSLTPPGDNSPLHF	TGCGCCAGCAGCTTGACTCCGCCAGGGGATAATTCACCCCTCCACTTT
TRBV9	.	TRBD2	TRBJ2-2	CASSLRVAGGTGELFF	TGTGCCAGCAGCCTCAGGGTAGCGGGTGGTACCGGGGAGCTGTTTTTT
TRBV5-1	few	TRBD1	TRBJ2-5	CASSLGQGEGTQYF	TGCGCCAGCAGCTTGGGACAGGGGGAAGGGACCCAGTACTTC
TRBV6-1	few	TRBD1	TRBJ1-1	CASSEGTVATEAFF	TGTGCCAGCAGTGAGGGGACAGTAGCGACTGAAGCTTTCTTT
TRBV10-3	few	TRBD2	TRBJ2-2	CATARTSGSGATGELFF	TGTGCCACCGCCAGGACTAGCGGGAGTGGGGCCACCGGGGAGCTGTTTTTT
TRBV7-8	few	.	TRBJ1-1	CASSSSGADTEAFF	TGTGCCAGCAGCTCCTCTGGGGCGGACACTGAAGCTTTCTTT